These 27 T cell receptor beta chains were sequenced from one sample in a study of cytomegalovirus exposure and HLA in healthy donors. Method: immunoSEQ multiplex PCR; TCRdb's copy keeps in-frame clones and lacks some. Of more than 50,000 clones listed, 90% to 95% are singletons. Input material: PBMCs. The receptors were sampled from a woman younger than 45 in good health and CMV-seronegative.

The chain carries TRBV5-4 and TRBJ2-7; 10 nucleotides align to TRBD2. The ends lost 0 bases at V and 0 bases at J; junction bases unmatched: 15. This CDR3 spans 20 amino acids. CDR1 and CDR2 from the germline V gene are SGHNT and YYREEE (reference sequence). CDR3 amino acids: CASSLAPTLAGSASSYEQYF. In DNA, the CDR3 is TGTGCCAGCAGCTTGGCCCCGACACTAGCGGGATCGGCGAGCTCCTACGAGCAGTACTTC. The variable domain in full, completed from reference TRBV5-4 and TRBJ2-7, reads ETGVTQSPTHLIKTRGQQVTLRCSSQSGHNTVSWYQQALGQGPQFIFQYYREEENGRGNFPPRFSGLQFPNYSSELNVNALELDDSALYLCASSLAPTLAGSASSYEQYFGPGTRLTVT.

The rearrangement uses TRBV18 and TRBJ2-7; the match to TRBD2 covers 11 bases. Unmatched junction bases numbered 5, after V lost 3 bases and J lost 4 bases. The CDR3 loop spans 15 amino acids. CDR1 and CDR2 from the germline V gene are KGHSH and LQKENI. CDR3 DNA: TGTGCCAGCTCACCGTCGACTAGCGGGAAATACGAGCAGTACTTC. This gives the protein CASSPSTSGKYEQYF.

The chain links TRBV30 to TRBJ2-2, with D perhaps TRBD2 (6 bases). The CDR3 contains 16 residues. CDR1 and CDR2 (germline): GTSNPN, SVGIG (reference sequence). CDR3 residues: CVPEVGALALVGELFF. CDR3 DNA: TGTGTCCCTGAAGTAGGAGCCCTAGCGTTGGTAGGGGAGCTGTTTTTT.

The gene calls are TRBV18 and TRBJ1-5; no clear D. Germline CDR1 and CDR2: KGHSH and LQKENI. Trimming cost V 1 base and J 3 bases, with 7 bases left between them. This CDR3 has 14 residues. The CDR3 DNA sequence: TGTGCCAGCTCACCACGAGGTAACAATCAGCCCCAGCATTTT. Translated, it gives CASSPRGNNQPQHF.

V is TRBV9 and J is TRBJ2-7, with D maybe TRBD1 (6 bases). Trimming took 4 bases from V and 2 from J, leaving 19 bases between them. Germline V CDR1 and CDR2: SGDLS, YYNGEE. This CDR3 has 16 amino acids. DNA of the CDR3: TGTGCCAGCAGCCCAAAATCTGGGGACAAGACCTACGAGCAGTACTTC. It specifies CASSPKSGDKTYEQYF.

The chain recombines TRBV5-1 with TRBJ1-1; TRBD1 is a possible D gene (6 bases). CDR1 and CDR2 (germline): SGHRS, YFSETQ. Trimming took off 0 bases at V and 3 bases at J, with 6 bases between the two ends. This CDR3 has 13 amino acids. CDR3 coding DNA: TGCGCCAGCAGCTTGGACAGGGACACTGAAGCTTTCTTT. Protein: CASSLDRDTEAFF.

The chain recombines TRBV4-1 with TRBJ2-1, with D unclear. The CDR3 extends over 14 amino acids. The germline gives CDR1 MGHRA, CDR2 YSYEKL. V was trimmed by 4 bases and J by 6 bases, leaving 13 bases between them. CDR3 protein: CASSPYVTFNEQFF. The CDR3 DNA sequence: TGCGCCAGCAGCCCCTATGTTACGTTCAATGAGCAGTTCTTC.

The V gene is TRBV19, the J gene TRBJ2-1; D may be TRBD2 (5 bases). The CDR3 length is 15 residues. The V gene's germline CDR1 is LNHDA and CDR2 SQIVND (reference sequence). Trimming took off 5 bases at V and 3 bases at J, with 14 bases between the two ends. This CDR3 reads CASSARTSFYNEQFF. The CDR3 region has the DNA TGTGCCAGTAGTGCGCGGACTTCCTTCTACAATGAGCAGTTCTTC.

This chain joins TRBV6-5 and TRBJ1-2, with TRBD1 as a possible D gene (6 bases). V was pared by 5 bases and J by 0 bases, with 13 bases between. CDR3 size: 15 residues. Germline CDR1 and CDR2: MNHEY and SVGAGI. CDR3 bases: TGTGCCAGCAGTCCCCGCCAGGGGACTAACTATGGCTACACCTTC. This gives the protein CASSPRQGTNYGYTF.

J is TRBJ2-1 and V is TRBV7-9, with TRBD2 as a possible D gene (6 bases). The V gene's germline CDR1 is SEHNR and CDR2 FQNEAQ (reference sequence). This CDR3 comprises 18 residues. V dropped 2 bases and J dropped 0 bases, with 17 bases sitting between them. The CDR3 reads CASSLIGMVGSSYNEQFF. In DNA, the CDR3 is TGTGCCAGCAGCTTAATTGGGATGGTCGGGAGCTCCTACAATGAGCAGTTCTTC.

The chain links TRBV9 to TRBJ1-5; TRBD1 is a possible D gene (6 bases). From germline, CDR1 is SGDLS and CDR2 YYNGEE. CDR3 length equals 17 residues. Trimming left V 1 base short and J 4 bases short, with 18 bases between. As DNA, the CDR3 is TGTGCCAGCAGCGTACCCCCGAGTAGGACAGTTAATCAGCCCCAGCATTTT. The encoded protein is CASSVPPSRTVNQPQHF. The full variable domain, completed using reference TRBV9 and TRBJ1-5, is DSGVTQTPKHLITATGQRVTLRCSPRSGDLSVYWYQQSLDQGLQFLIQYYNGEERAKGNILERFSAQQFPDLHSELNLSSLELGDSALYFCASSVPPSRTVNQPQHFGDGTRLSIL.

The V call is TRBV11-2, the J call TRBJ2-1; 7 nucleotides line up with TRBD2. The germline CDR1 and CDR2 sequences are SGHAT and FQNNGV. Unmatched junction bases numbered 6, after V lost 3 bases and J lost 4 bases. CDR3 size: 15 residues. The CDR3 region is CASSLGGGVYNEQFF. The CDR3 DNA reads as TGTGCCAGCAGCTTGGGGGGAGGGGTTTACAATGAGCAGTTCTTC.

The CDR3 DNA is TGTGCCAGCAGCTTTTCGGGGGAAGGCACTGAAGCTTTCTTT. This encodes CASSFSGEGTEAFF. The rearrangement joins TRBV5-4 to TRBJ1-1; D is possibly TRBD1 (5 bases). Germline V gene lookup returns CDR1 SGHNT and CDR2 YYREEE (reference sequence). Trimming removed 2 bases from V and 4 bases from J, with 12 bases in between. The CDR3 has 14 residues.

The chain links TRBV19 to TRBJ2-3; no firm D call. Germline V gene lookup returns CDR1 LNHDA and CDR2 SQIVND (reference sequence). CDR3 length: 14 amino acids. V gave up 4 bases and J gave up 6 bases, with 14 bases separating them. This CDR3 reads CASSRATESDTQYF. The CDR3 region has the DNA TGTGCCAGTAGTAGGGCTACCGAGTCTGATACGCAGTATTTT.

For this clone: Other DNA sequences in this specimen translate into the identical CDR3. The V call is TRBV19, the J call TRBJ1-3, with TRBD1 as a possible D gene (6 bases). CDR3 length: 13 residues. The V and J ends lost 6 bases and 3 bases respectively, with 9 bases between them. Germline CDR1 and CDR2: LNHDA and SQIVND (reference sequence). The CDR3 spells CASSRGFGNTIYF. CDR3 nucleotide sequence: TGTGCCAGTAGCAGGGGATTTGGAAACACCATATATTTT.

V usage is TRBV6-1 and J usage is TRBJ2-1, with D possibly being TRBD1 (6 bases). Looked up from germline, CDR1 is MNHNS and CDR2 is SASEGT. The CDR3 is 15 amino acids. V shed 4 bases and J shed 5 bases, with 15 bases lying between them. CDR3 bases: TGTGCCAGCAGTGGCGCCAGGGGTCCCCACAATGAGCAGTTCTTC. Protein: CASSGARGPHNEQFF.

The gene calls are TRBV6-6 and TRBJ1-1, with D possibly TRBD1 on 5 matching bases. The germline gives CDR1 MNHNY, CDR2 SVGAGI (reference sequence). The germline V and J ends were trimmed by 7 bases and 2 bases, with 11 bases remaining between them. The CDR3 is 13 amino acids. The DNA of the CDR3 is TGTGCCAGCATTCCTAGGGGAAACACTGAAGCTTTCTTT. Protein product: CASIPRGNTEAFF.

This chain uses TRBV15 with TRBJ2-7; D gene ambiguous. V shed 0 bases and J shed 0 bases, with 9 bases lying between them. The CDR3 is 15 residues long. Per the germline V gene, CDR1 is LNHNV and CDR2 is YYDKDF (reference sequence). CDR3 in amino acids: CATSREAGSSYEQYF. Here the CDR3 DNA reads TGTGCCACCAGCAGAGAGGCCGGGTCCTCCTACGAGCAGTACTTC.

The chain joins TRBV28 to TRBJ1-1; D perhaps matches TRBD1 (6 bases). CDR3 length: 13 residues. V lost 7 bases to trimming and J lost 4 bases, with 13 bases between them. Germline V CDR1 and CDR2: MDHEN, SYDVKM. The CDR3 spells CASTSGGRTEAFF. The CDR3 nucleotides are TGTGCCAGCACCTCGGGGGGCCGCACTGAAGCTTTCTTT.

This chain connects TRBV9 to TRBJ2-3; 11 bases align to TRBD2. The CDR3 is 17 residues long. Germline V gene data show CDR1 as SGDLS and CDR2 as YYNGEE. V shed 3 bases and J 2 bases; nucleotides not matched to a gene: 8. The CDR3 here is CASSAQLSGRATDTQYF. CDR3 bases: TGTGCCAGCAGCGCCCAACTTAGCGGGAGGGCCACAGATACGCAGTATTTT.

The V and J genes are TRBV5-6 and TRBJ2-5, with 12 bases matching TRBD2. Trimming at V came to 2 bases and at J to 2 bases, leaving 10 bases not matched to a gene. The CDR3 covers 18 residues. CDR1 is SGHDT, CDR2 YYEEEE, per germline. The CDR3 region is CASSFLVWTSGIQETQYF. CDR3 nucleotide sequence: TGTGCCAGCAGCTTCTTAGTCTGGACTAGCGGGATTCAAGAGACCCAGTACTTC.

V is TRBV25-1 and J is TRBJ1-1; 7 positions agree with TRBD1. The CDR3 runs to 15 residues. Germline CDR1 MGHDK, CDR2 SYGVNS. V lost 4 bases to trimming and J lost 8 bases; unmatched junction nucleotides: 13. CDR3 sequence reads: CASSGNLGRGQEAFF. The DNA for the CDR3 is TGTGCCAGCAGTGGGAACCTGGGCCGGGGACAGGAAGCTTTCTTT.

V gene TRBV19 combines with J gene TRBJ2-7, with D maybe TRBD2 (6 bases). The CDR3 is 17 amino acids. Germline CDR1 and CDR2: LNHDA and SQIVND (reference sequence). The V and J ends lost 2 bases and 6 bases respectively, with 23 bases between them. DNA of the CDR3: TGTGCCAGTAGTATACACCCTTTCGGCGGGATCGGTGTCGAGCAGTACTTC. Amino acids: CASSIHPFGGIGVEQYF.

This clone appeared a single time. V is TRBV7-2 and J is TRBJ1-5; 7 positions agree with TRBD1. With V trimmed by 2 bases and J by 3 bases, 4 bases remained unmatched. CDR3 length: 15 amino acids. From germline, CDR1 is SGHTA and CDR2 FQGNSA. The CDR3 bases are TGTGCCAGCAGCTTATTTGGGACAGACAATCAGCCCCAGCATTTT. This translates into CASSLFGTDNQPQHF.

The V and J genes are TRBV2 and TRBJ1-1, with D possibly matching TRBD1 (5 bases). This CDR3 has 12 residues. The germline V and J ends were trimmed by 6 bases and 7 bases, with 12 bases remaining between them. The germline V gene encodes CDR1 SNHLY and CDR2 FYNNEI. The CDR3 bases are TGTGCCAGCAGCGGCCGGGGGTATGAAGCTTTCTTT. This codes for CASSGRGYEAFF.

In this sample, this clone turned up once. The chain uses TRBV29-1 and TRBJ2-3; tentatively, D is TRBD1 (6 bases). The CDR3 has 15 residues. Germline CDR1 reads SQVTM; CDR2 reads ANQGSEA. V gave up 4 bases and J gave up 0 bases, with 14 bases separating them. The CDR3: CSVVGQLSSTDTQYF. CDR3 coding DNA: TGCAGCGTTGTCGGACAGCTCTCTAGCACAGATACGCAGTATTTT.

The chain has TRBV19 and TRBJ2-4; D might be TRBD2 (5 bases). CDR3 length: 14 amino acids. V lost 5 bases and J lost 4, with 12 bases in between. Germline values: CDR1 LNHDA, CDR2 SQIVND (reference sequence). CDR3 nucleotides: TGTGCCAGTAGTTCGCCGGGGAAAAAAAACATTCAGTACTTC. Translated: CASSSPGKKNIQYF. The whole variable domain, filled in from reference TRBV19 and TRBJ2-4, reads DGGITQSPKYLFRKEGQNVTLSCEQNLNHDAMYWYRQDPGQGLRLIYYSQIVNDFQKGDIAEGYSVSREKKESFPLTVTSAQKNPTAFYLCASSSPGKKNIQYFGAGTRLSVL.